Following are 16 T cell receptor beta chains from one sample sequenced in a study of vaccination effects on CD4 cells after COVID-19. No antigens are known for them. Produced via immunoSEQ multiplex PCR; TCRdb's table is partial and in-frame only. The sample yields just under 45,000 clones, roughly four fifths seen once. Antigen-specific CD4+ T cells expanded by the ViraFEST assay with viral peptide pools were then sequenced. Researchers isolated CD4+ T cells once approximately ten days of culture had elapsed. None of these healthy vaccinees had been infected with SARS-CoV-2 before vaccination. The specimen was CD4+ T cells from PBMCs cultured with SARS-CoV-2 spike peptides, collected before COVID-19 vaccination. All receptors come from a human donor who received a COVID-19 vaccine.

The CDR3 sequence: CASSTGTGMSYEQYV. In DNA form, the CDR3 reads TGCGCCAGCAGCACCGGGACAGGGATGTCCTACGAGCAGTACGTC. The chain joins TRBV5-1 to TRBJ2-7; 9 bases agree with TRBD1. V lost 4 bases to trimming and J lost 1 base; unmatched junction nucleotides: 6. Germline CDR1 and CDR2: SGHRS and YFSETQ. The CDR3 covers 15 residues.

V and J are TRBV6-6 and TRBJ1-3; unclear D gene. Per the germline V gene, CDR1 is MNHNY and CDR2 is SVGAGI (reference sequence). The CDR3 has 13 amino acids. V gave up 0 bases and J gave up 5 bases, with 5 bases separating them. The CDR3 DNA sequence: TGTGCCAGCAGTTACTCGGATAGAAACACCATATATTTT. It translates to CASSYSDRNTIYF.

This chain's CDR3 is CASSLKGGPGPYRDEQFF. CDR3 nucleotide sequence: TGTGCCAGCAGCTTAAAGGGGGGACCGGGACCCTACCGGGATGAGCAGTTCTTC. The V call is TRBV7-3, the J call TRBJ2-1; TRBD1 or TRBD2 may be the D gene (6 bases each). The germline V gene has CDR1 SGHTA and CDR2 FQGTGA. The V end was cut by 1 base, the J end by 8 bases, with 24 bases between. This CDR3 has 18 amino acids. The variable domain in full, with the rest retrieved from reference TRBV7-3 and TRBJ2-1, is GAGVSQTPSNKVTEKGKYVELRCDPISGHTALYWYRQSLGQGPEFLIYFQGTGAADDSGLPNDRFFAVRPEGSVSTLKIQRTERGDSAVYLCASSLKGGPGPYRDEQFFGPGTRLTVL.

This clone occurred a few times. The rearrangement uses TRBV5-5 and TRBJ1-3; D is unclear. Germline CDR1 reads SGHKS; CDR2 reads YYEKEE (reference sequence). Deletions cut 4 bases from V and 5 bases from J, with 16 bases between. CDR3 length equals 15 residues. The CDR3 spells CASSLTDGRRNTIYF. Here the CDR3 DNA reads TGTGCCAGCAGCCTAACGGACGGGAGGCGAAACACCATATATTTT. Drawing the rest from reference TRBV5-5 and TRBJ1-3, the complete variable domain is DAGVTQSPTHLIKTRGQQVTLRCSPISGHKSVSWYQQVLGQGPQFIFQYYEKEERGRGNFPDRFSARQFPNYSSELNVNALLLGDSALYLCASSLTDGRRNTIYFGEGSWLTVV.

This chain joins TRBV4-2 and TRBJ1-1; D remains ambiguous. Germline CDR1 reads LGHNA; CDR2 reads YNFKEQ. CDR3 length: 14 amino acids. V lost 1 base, J lost 4 bases, and 10 bases lay in between. The chain's CDR3 is CASSQGKASTEAFF. The CDR3 nucleotides read TGTGCCAGCAGCCAAGGGAAGGCATCCACTGAAGCTTTCTTT.

This chain uses TRBV5-4 with TRBJ1-6; D is unclear. V gave up 0 bases and J gave up 5 bases, with 6 bases separating them. Germline V lookup: CDR1 SGHNT, CDR2 YYREEE (reference sequence). CDR3 length: 14 residues. In nucleotides, the CDR3 is TGTGCCAGCAGCTTGGCTAAGAATAATTCACCCCTCCACTTT. This codes for CASSLAKNNSPLHF.

The chain combines TRBV7-3 with TRBJ2-7; TRBD1 matches 11 bases. V was clipped by 5 bases and J by 7 bases; unmatched bases: 7. The CDR3 is 14 residues long. The germline CDR1 and CDR2 sequences are SGHTA and FQGTGA. The chain's CDR3 is CASSPGQGVGEQYV. The CDR3 DNA reads as TGTGCCAGCAGCCCGGGACAGGGGGTGGGAGAGCAGTACGTC.

The rearrangement joins TRBV6-6 to TRBJ2-1, with 9 bases fitting TRBD1. After removal of 3 bases from V and 5 bases from J, the junction contained 5 bases not matched to a gene. The CDR3 is 15 residues long. Per the germline V gene, CDR1 is MNHNY and CDR2 is SVGAGI (reference sequence). CDR3 sequence reads: CASSYRDRDHNEQFF. CDR3 nucleotide sequence: TGTGCCAGCAGTTATAGGGACAGGGATCACAATGAGCAGTTCTTC.

This clone is deemed medium-sized. V and J are TRBV5-1 and TRBJ2-3; possibly TRBD1 for D (6 bases). Trimming took 4 bases from V and 3 from J, leaving 15 bases between them. CDR3 size: 15 residues. Germline assignment: CDR1 SGHRS and CDR2 YFSETQ. The CDR3 here is CASSQGGARTDTQYF. The CDR3 coding sequence is TGCGCCAGCAGCCAAGGGGGTGCGAGGACAGATACGCAGTATTTT.

This chain links TRBV7-3 with TRBJ2-1; D may be TRBD2 (6 bases). Trimming took off 2 bases at V and 8 bases at J, with 13 bases between the two ends. The CDR3 totals 14 residues. Germline loops: CDR1 SGHTA, CDR2 FQGTGA. Here the CDR3 DNA reads TGTGCCAGCAGCTTAGCCCCTCGGGGGTATGAGCAGTTCTTC. Protein: CASSLAPRGYEQFF.

This clone was seen only a few times. The chain links TRBV6-5 to TRBJ1-1; TRBD1 is a possible D gene (5 bases). The CDR3 has 13 amino acids. Trimming cost V 4 bases and J 4 bases, with 10 bases left between them. The germline gives CDR1 MNHEY, CDR2 SVGAGI. The CDR3 region is CASSSIQGTEAFF. The DNA of the CDR3 is TGTGCCAGCAGTTCCATTCAGGGCACTGAAGCTTTCTTT.

This chain links TRBV30 with TRBJ1-1, with TRBD1 identical over 8 bases. This CDR3 has 14 amino acids. After removal of 2 bases from V and 3 bases from J, the junction contained 5 bases not matched to a gene. The germline V gene encodes CDR1 GTSNPN and CDR2 SVGIG (reference sequence). CDR3 loop: CAWSLQGADTEAFF. CDR3 DNA sequence: TGTGCCTGGAGTCTTCAGGGGGCAGACACTGAAGCTTTCTTT.

The CDR3: CASSPTGQGNTIYF. The CDR3 DNA reads TGTGCCAGCTCACCGACTGGACAGGGAAACACCATATATTTT. This rearrangement joins TRBV18 to TRBJ1-3, with D possibly matching TRBD1 (6 bases). CDR3 length: 14 residues. The V and J ends lost 3 bases and 4 bases respectively, with 10 bases between them. Per the germline V gene, CDR1 is KGHSH and CDR2 is LQKENI.

This clone has a single count. This chain joins TRBV4-2 and TRBJ1-3; the D is unclear. CDR1 is LGHNA and CDR2 is YNFKEQ in the germline V gene. The length of the CDR3 is 18 residues. Deletions cut 1 base from V and 1 base from J, with 17 bases between. CDR3 sequence (DNA): TGTGCCAGCAGCCAAGGGGTACTGGCCAGTAATTCTGGAAACACCATATATTTT. The encoded protein is CASSQGVLASNSGNTIYF.

The rearrangement joins TRBV5-5 to TRBJ1-1, with D hard to call. The CDR3 loop spans 14 amino acids. The germline V gene has CDR1 SGHKS and CDR2 YYEKEE (reference sequence). Trimming removed 0 bases at V and 2 bases at J, with 8 bases between. CDR3 DNA sequence: TGTGCCAGCAGCTTGGTCTCCAGAAACACTGAAGCTTTCTTT. The encoded protein is CASSLVSRNTEAFF.

V is TRBV6-1 and J is TRBJ1-1, with D possibly being TRBD1 (5 bases). This CDR3 is built from 15 residues. V gave up 8 bases and J gave up 1 base, with 17 bases separating them. From germline, CDR1 is MNHNS and CDR2 SASEGT. Here the CDR3 reads CASGNRGGSNTEAFF. The CDR3 coding sequence is TGTGCCAGCGGCAACCGGGGGGGATCGAACACTGAAGCTTTCTTT.